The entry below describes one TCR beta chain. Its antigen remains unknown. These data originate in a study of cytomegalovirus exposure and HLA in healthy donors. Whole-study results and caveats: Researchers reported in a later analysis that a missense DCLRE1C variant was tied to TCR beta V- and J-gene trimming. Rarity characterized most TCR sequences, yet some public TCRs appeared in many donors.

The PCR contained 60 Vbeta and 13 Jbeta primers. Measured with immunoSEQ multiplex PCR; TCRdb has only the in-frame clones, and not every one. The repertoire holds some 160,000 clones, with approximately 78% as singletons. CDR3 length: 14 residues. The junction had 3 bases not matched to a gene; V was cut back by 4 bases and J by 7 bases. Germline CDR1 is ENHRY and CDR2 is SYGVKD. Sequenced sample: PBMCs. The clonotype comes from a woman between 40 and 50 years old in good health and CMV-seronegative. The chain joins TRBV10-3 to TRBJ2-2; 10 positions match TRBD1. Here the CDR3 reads CAISGQGAGGELFF. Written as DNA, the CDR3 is TGTGCCATCAGTGGACAGGGGGCTGGCGGGGAGCTGTTTTTT.